Below are 14 T cell receptor beta chains sequenced from a single sample in a study of blood T cell repertoires in COVID-19. Sequencing used immunoSEQ multiplex PCR; TCRdb keeps in-frame clones, though not all of them. The repertoire includes 71,000 or so clones, just under 85% of them detected once, and roughly 27% sits in the top ten. Sequenced sample: peripheral blood. Source of these receptors: a man in his 70s with acute or convalescent COVID-19.

This clone showed up just a few times. CDR3 region: CAWKRTGVSPLHF. Written as DNA, the CDR3 is TGTGCCTGGAAGCGTACAGGTGTATCACCCCTCCACTTT. V usage is TRBV30 and J usage is TRBJ1-6, with TRBD1 as a possible D gene (5 bases). The CDR3 runs to 13 residues. V was shortened by 4 bases and J by 10 bases, with 14 bases between the two germline ends. Germline V CDR1 and CDR2: GTSNPN, SVGIG (reference sequence).

The chain employs TRBV19 and TRBJ2-7; 15 positions agree with TRBD2. Germline V gene lookup returns CDR1 LNHDA and CDR2 SQIVND (reference sequence). This CDR3 contains 16 residues. Germline trimming cut 5 bases from V and 5 bases from J; bases unmatched to any gene: 7. CDR3 nucleotide sequence: TGTGCCAGTAGTGCTCACCGGACTAGCGGGAGGGACGAGCAGTACTTC. It specifies CASSAHRTSGRDEQYF.

The chain carries TRBV3-1 (or the pseudogene TRBV3-2) and TRBJ2-3; 14 nucleotides agree with TRBD2. Germline V gene sequence: CDR1 LGHDT, CDR2 YNNKEL (reference sequence). J was trimmed by 5 bases and V by 1 base; bases with no gene match: 5. This CDR3 contains 17 residues. The CDR3 protein is CASSQASGTSGRDTQYF. CDR3 sequence (DNA): TGTGCCAGCAGCCAAGCTTCCGGGACTAGCGGGAGAGATACGCAGTATTTT.

This chain uses TRBV19 with TRBJ1-1; TRBD1 aligns across 9 bases. The CDR3 has 18 residues. CDR1 is LNHDA, CDR2 SQIVND, per germline (reference sequence). V shed 5 bases and J 5 bases; nucleotides not matched to a gene: 18. CDR3 DNA sequence: TGTGCCAGTAGTCCGGGACAGGGAACACCAAGAGAAGGGACTGAAGCTTTCTTT. Amino acid sequence: CASSPGQGTPREGTEAFF. Drawing the rest from reference TRBV19 and TRBJ1-1, the complete variable domain is DGGITQSPKYLFRKEGQNVTLSCEQNLNHDAMYWYRQDPGQGLRLIYYSQIVNDFQKGDIAEGYSVSREKKESFPLTVTSAQKNPTAFYLCASSPGQGTPREGTEAFFGQGTRLTVV.

This chain links TRBV20-1 with TRBJ1-2; no definite D call. The CDR3 totals 13 residues. V was pared by 3 bases and J by 7 bases, with 15 bases between. Germline V gene sequence: CDR1 DFQATT, CDR2 SNEGSKA (reference sequence). CDR3 bases: TGCAGTGCTAGTACGGGCAGCGAGGGTGGCTACACCTTC. It is translated as CSASTGSEGGYTF.

The chain is built from TRBV3-1 (or the pseudogene TRBV3-2) and TRBJ1-3, with unresolved D. The CDR3 has 16 amino acids. V lost 1 base, J lost 2 bases, and 12 bases lay in between. CDR1 LGHDT and CDR2 YNNKEL come from the germline V gene (reference sequence). The CDR3 sequence is CASSQGARGTGNTIYF. The CDR3 nucleotides read TGTGCCAGCAGCCAAGGCGCCCGGGGTACTGGAAACACCATATATTTT.

This chain joins TRBV2 and TRBJ1-6; 7 bases map to TRBD1. Germline values: CDR1 SNHLY, CDR2 FYNNEI. The CDR3 covers 18 residues. J lost 4 bases, V lost 6 bases, and 15 bases had no gene match. This CDR3 reads CASSPGDSFVGYNSPLHF. CDR3 bases: TGTGCCAGCAGCCCAGGGGACAGCTTCGTTGGATATAATTCACCCCTCCACTTT.

This sequence joins TRBV28 and TRBJ2-5; 7 positions match TRBD1. Germline values: CDR1 MDHEN, CDR2 SYDVKM. The trim removed 3 bases at V and 1 base at J, leaving 11 bases unmatched. This CDR3 has 17 residues. Written as DNA, the CDR3 is TGTGCCAGCAGTTTTTTTGGGGAGACAGGGCTCCAAGAGACCCAGTACTTC. Its translation: CASSFFGETGLQETQYF.

The CDR3 nucleotides read TGCGCCAGCAGCCAAGAGATCGCGGGAGTCGGCTATGAGCAGTTCTTC. Residues: CASSQEIAGVGYEQFF. The chain is built from TRBV4-1 and TRBJ2-1, with 7 bases lining up with TRBD2. The CDR3 runs 16 residues. Germline V gene sequence: CDR1 MGHRA, CDR2 YSYEKL. V gave up 0 bases and J gave up 8 bases; unmatched junction bases: 10.

The CDR3 region is CASSEPHEPLAGAPVSSYNEQFF. In DNA, the CDR3 is TGTGCCAGCAGTGAGCCCCACGAGCCCCTAGCGGGCGCGCCCGTTAGCTCCTACAATGAGCAGTTCTTC. The chain employs TRBV2 and TRBJ2-1, with 8 bases that match TRBD2. Trimming took 3 bases from V and 0 from J; bases not matched to a gene: 25. The germline V gene has CDR1 SNHLY and CDR2 FYNNEI. The CDR3 sequence is 23 residues long. Based on the CDR3 plus reference TRBV2 and TRBJ2-1, the full variable domain is EPEVTQTPSHQVTQMGQEVILRCVPISNHLYFYWYRQILGQKVEFLVSFYNNEISEKSEIFDDQFSVERPDGSNFTLKIRSTKLEDSAMYFCASSEPHEPLAGAPVSSYNEQFFGPGTRLTVL.

This rearrangement joins TRBV30 to TRBJ2-1; D is unresolved. Germline-derived CDR1 and CDR2 are GTSNPN and SVGIG (reference sequence). V dropped 2 bases and J dropped 7 bases, with 6 bases sitting between them. CDR3 length: 11 residues. The CDR3 reads CAWSPVNEQFF. DNA of the CDR3: TGTGCCTGGAGTCCCGTAAATGAGCAGTTCTTC.

The chain uses TRBV14 and TRBJ2-5; tentative D call: TRBD1 (6 bases). This CDR3 is 14 amino acids long. The ends were cut back, 2 bases at V and 5 bases at J, with 12 bases in the middle. Per the germline V gene, CDR1 is SGHDN and CDR2 is FVKESK. CDR3 sequence (DNA): TGTGCCAGCAGCCAAACGGCAGGGGTCGAGACCCAGTACTTC. The encoded protein is CASSQTAGVETQYF.

The rearrangement uses TRBV27 and TRBJ2-5; D might be TRBD2 (7 bases). CDR1 and CDR2 (germline): MNHEY, SMNVEV (reference sequence). V was clipped by 5 bases and J by 10 bases, with 23 bases between them. The CDR3 consists of 15 residues. The CDR3 coding sequence is TGTGCCAGCAGTCTACTCCACGGGGGGCGGGCGAGCCAGTACTTC. It translates to CASSLLHGGRASQYF.

This chain links TRBV12-5 with TRBJ1-5; TRBD1 might be the D (5 bases). This CDR3 region has 16 residues. Germline V gene lookup returns CDR1 LGHNT and CDR2 FRNRAP. Trimming shortened V by 0 bases and J by 0 bases, and 9 bases separated the two germline ends. CDR3 sequence reads: CASGLVLTDSNQPQHF. Here the CDR3 DNA reads TGTGCTAGTGGTTTGGTTTTGACAGATAGCAATCAGCCCCAGCATTTT.